This passage covers 12 T cell receptor beta chains from one sample sequenced in a study of cytomegalovirus exposure and HLA in healthy donors. Use of 60 Vbeta and 13 Jbeta primers characterized the PCR. TCRdb's copy holds only in-frame clones and misses some; the assay was immunoSEQ multiplex PCR. The table includes 100,000 to 120,000 clones, over 60% detected once. Sequences were obtained from PBMCs. The origin of the receptors is a woman aged 30 to 39 in good health and CMV-seronegative.

This chain connects TRBV6-5 to TRBJ1-1; D is undetermined. Germline CDR1 MNHEY, CDR2 SVGAGI. CDR3 length: 13 amino acids. The V gene lost 3 bases and the J gene lost 1 base, with 6 bases spanning the gap. The CDR3 coding sequence is TGTGCCAGCAGTTATGCAGGGAACACTGAAGCTTTCTTT. This encodes CASSYAGNTEAFF.

The chain couples TRBV7-2 to TRBJ2-5, with 8 positions matching TRBD2. The germline gives CDR1 SGHTA, CDR2 FQGNSA. V dropped 1 base and J dropped 4; count of bases not matched to a gene: 2. CDR3 size: 14 residues. This CDR3 is CASSLGTSIETQYF. Here the CDR3 DNA reads TGTGCCAGCAGCTTAGGGACTAGCATAGAGACCCAGTACTTC.

The V gene is TRBV4-3, the J gene TRBJ2-2; D call uncertain. The V gene's germline CDR1 is LGHNA and CDR2 YSLEER. The CDR3 has 13 amino acids. The V and J ends lost 0 bases and 3 bases respectively, with 2 bases between them. CDR3: CASSQDYTGELFF. CDR3 bases: TGCGCCAGCAGCCAAGACTACACCGGGGAGCTGTTTTTT.

This clone was recorded only once. A read error may account for a junction end that differs from germline. The chain carries TRBV10-1 and TRBJ1-1, with 8 bases aligning to TRBD1. Per germline, CDR1 WNHNN and CDR2 SYGVQD (reference sequence). The CDR3 is made up of 18 amino acids. As DNA, the CDR3 is TGCGCCAGCAGTTTCCGGACAGGGAATTCTGGTGAGAACGCTGAAGCTTTCTTT. It specifies CASSFRTGNSGENAEAFF.

The V call is TRBV5-6, the J call TRBJ2-7; 14 positions agree with TRBD2. J gave up 6 bases and V 4 bases, and 12 bases lay outside the gene matches. The CDR3 has 17 amino acids. Germline CDR1 reads SGHDT; CDR2 reads YYEEEE. CDR3 loop: CASSLTTSGRARREQYF. The CDR3, as DNA: TGTGCCAGCAGCCTAACGACTAGCGGGAGGGCCCGCCGCGAGCAGTACTTC.

The chain uses TRBV4-3 and TRBJ2-1, with 9 bases lining up with TRBD2. Germline lookup yields CDR1 LGHNA and CDR2 YSLEER. J lost 8 bases, V lost 1 base, and 15 bases had no gene match. CDR3 length: 18 residues. The CDR3 protein is CASSQVGMGREGMDEQFF. CDR3 coding DNA: TGCGCCAGCAGCCAAGTGGGGATGGGGCGGGAGGGCATGGATGAGCAGTTCTTC.

This chain joins TRBV13 and TRBJ1-1; D perhaps matches TRBD1 (5 bases). With 1 base removed from V and 7 bases from J, the gap between germline ends came to 13 bases. Germline lookup yields CDR1 PRHDT and CDR2 FYEKMQ (reference sequence). The CDR3 covers 14 residues. The CDR3 DNA is TGTGCCAGCAGCTTAGCACTGGACACCAGTGAAGCTTTCTTT. Translating gives CASSLALDTSEAFF.

The chain has TRBV4-2 and TRBJ2-1; the match to TRBD2 covers 14 bases. The CDR3 runs to 16 residues. CDR1 and CDR2 (germline): LGHNA, YNFKEQ. V lost 0 bases, J lost 8 bases, and 3 bases stayed unmatched. CDR3 coding DNA: TGTGCCAGCAGCCAAGAGAGACTAGCGGGAGGGCATGAGCAGTTCTTC. Amino acid sequence: CASSQERLAGGHEQFF.

V gene TRBV29-1 combines with J gene TRBJ2-7; 10 bases are a match to TRBD2. Germline V gene lookup returns CDR1 SQVTM and CDR2 ANQGSEA. The CDR3 is 17 residues long. With 5 bases clipped from V and 3 bases from J, the junction kept 16 bases outside the gene matches. DNA of the CDR3: TGCAGCGTTATCGGGCCTACCGATCGGACTAGCGGCTACGAGCAGTACTTC. Its translation: CSVIGPTDRTSGYEQYF.

The chain uses TRBV5-1 and TRBJ1-1, with a weak D call TRBD1 (5 bases). Germline V lookup: CDR1 SGHRS, CDR2 YFSETQ. V gave up 3 bases and J gave up 3 bases, with 12 bases separating them. The CDR3 sequence is 14 residues long. Here the CDR3 reads CASSYRGADTEAFF. In DNA, the CDR3 is TGCGCCAGCAGCTACCGCGGGGCGGACACTGAAGCTTTCTTT.

The chain is built from TRBV30 and TRBJ2-3, with 8 bases fitting TRBD2. This CDR3 has 11 amino acids. The V segment lost 3 bases and the J segment 14 bases; nucleotides outside the gene matches: 7. Germline CDR1 reads GTSNPN; CDR2 reads SVGIG (reference sequence). The CDR3 nucleotides read TGTGCCTGGAGGATAGCGGGAACAACGTATTTT. Translation: CAWRIAGTTYF.

A word on this clone: At the DNA level, this CDR3 is encoded by other sequences in the same sample as well. This chain connects TRBV27 to TRBJ1-2; unclear D gene. Germline-derived CDR1 and CDR2 are MNHEY and SMNVEV (reference sequence). This CDR3 comprises 13 residues. V lost 6 bases, J lost 2 bases, and 10 bases lay in between. The CDR3 loop is CASRPPGNYGYTF. The CDR3, as DNA: TGTGCCAGCAGGCCGCCGGGAAACTATGGCTACACCTTC.